This T cell receptor (beta chain) was recovered during a study of OX40 agonist ivuxolimab in advanced cancers. About the research overall: In this trial design, patients received ivuxolimab intravenously at 0.01 to 10 mg/kg every 2 weeks.

The V segment lost 2 bases and the J segment 0 bases; nucleotides outside the gene matches: 1. From germline, CDR1 is MNHEY and CDR2 SVGAGI. The CDR3 has 15 amino acids. Some clones are missing from TCRdb's copy, which holds only in-frame ones; the method was immunoSEQ multiplex PCR. The sample has approximately 17,000 clones, 80% to 90% seen once; the top ten hold 29%. This clone was seen only once. The clonotype comes from an adult with an advanced solid tumor such as melanoma, head and neck, liver or kidney cancer. The sequencing used CD4+ or CD8+ T cells sorted from blood, collected in a trial of the OX40 agonist ivuxolimab. The rearrangement links TRBV6-5 to TRBJ2-1, with 7 bases matching TRBD2. This CDR3 reads CASSYPSGSYNEQFF. The CDR3 bases are TGTGCCAGCAGTTACCCTAGCGGCTCCTACAATGAGCAGTTCTTC.